This T cell receptor beta chain was identified in a study of blood T cell repertoires in COVID-19. Background on the study: COVID-19 samples from acute and convalescent phases originated in the United States, Italy and Spain.

As handled by the study authors: How many nucleated cells were present was estimated from reference gene primer amplification. TCRdb keeps only in-frame clones here, not all; method: immunoSEQ multiplex PCR. For V, J and clone size, that table is used; D and trimming come from the DNA. This sample yields about 210,000 clones, of which 82% are seen a single time; roughly 5.1% belongs to the top ten. V was trimmed by 5 bases and J by 5 bases, leaving 12 bases between them. The CDR3 totals 13 residues. From germline, CDR1 is LNHDA and CDR2 SQIVND (reference sequence). This chain uses TRBV19 with TRBJ1-2; no reliable D call. The sample comprised peripheral blood. The TCR was taken from a woman in her 70s with COVID-19, enrolled during active disease. The CDR3: CASSPGRIYGYTF. DNA of the CDR3: TGTGCCAGTAGTCCGGGGAGGATATATGGCTACACCTTC.